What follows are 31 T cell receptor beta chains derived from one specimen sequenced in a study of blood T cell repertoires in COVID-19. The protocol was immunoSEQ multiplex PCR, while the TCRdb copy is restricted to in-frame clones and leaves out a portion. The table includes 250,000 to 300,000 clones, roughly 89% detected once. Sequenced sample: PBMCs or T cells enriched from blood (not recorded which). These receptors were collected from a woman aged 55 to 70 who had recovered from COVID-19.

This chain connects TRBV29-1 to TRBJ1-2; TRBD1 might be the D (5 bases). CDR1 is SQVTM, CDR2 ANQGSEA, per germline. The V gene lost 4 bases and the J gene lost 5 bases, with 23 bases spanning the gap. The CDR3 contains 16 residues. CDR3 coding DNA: TGCAGCGTTGTACCCCAGGGCAGGGCCCATGAGTATGGCTACACCTTC. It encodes CSVVPQGRAHEYGYTF.

The CDR3 DNA reads TGTGCCAGCAGCCAATCTCTGTCCCCGAACACTGAAGCTTTCTTT. Translation: CASSQSLSPNTEAFF. The rearrangement links TRBV3-1 (or the pseudogene TRBV3-2) to TRBJ1-1; no firm D call. The CDR3 has 15 amino acids. CDR1 and CDR2 (germline): LGHDT, YNNKEL (reference sequence). Trimming removed 2 bases at V and 1 base at J, with 11 bases between.

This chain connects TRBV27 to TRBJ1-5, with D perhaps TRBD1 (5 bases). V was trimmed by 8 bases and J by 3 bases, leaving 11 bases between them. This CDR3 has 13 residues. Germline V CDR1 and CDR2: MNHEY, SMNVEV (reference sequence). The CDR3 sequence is CASSSGVNQPQHF. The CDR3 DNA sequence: TGTGCCAGCTCCTCGGGGGTCAATCAGCCCCAGCATTTT.

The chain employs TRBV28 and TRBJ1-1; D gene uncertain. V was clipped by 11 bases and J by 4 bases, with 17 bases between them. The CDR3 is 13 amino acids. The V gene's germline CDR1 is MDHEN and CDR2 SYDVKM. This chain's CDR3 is CAESSGWSTEAFF. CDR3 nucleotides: TGTGCCGAATCGTCCGGGTGGAGCACTGAAGCTTTCTTT.

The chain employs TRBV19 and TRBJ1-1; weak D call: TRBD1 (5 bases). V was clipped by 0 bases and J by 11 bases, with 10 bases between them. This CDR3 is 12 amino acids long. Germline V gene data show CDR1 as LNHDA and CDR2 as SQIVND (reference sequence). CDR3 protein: CASSIDQGSAFF. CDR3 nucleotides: TGTGCCAGTAGTATAGATCAGGGATCCGCTTTCTTT.

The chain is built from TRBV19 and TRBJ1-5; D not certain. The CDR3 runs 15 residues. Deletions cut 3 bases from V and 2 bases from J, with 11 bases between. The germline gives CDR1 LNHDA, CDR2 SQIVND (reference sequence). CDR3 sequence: CASSIWRDGNQPQHF. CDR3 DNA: TGTGCCAGTAGTATTTGGAGGGATGGCAATCAGCCCCAGCATTTT.

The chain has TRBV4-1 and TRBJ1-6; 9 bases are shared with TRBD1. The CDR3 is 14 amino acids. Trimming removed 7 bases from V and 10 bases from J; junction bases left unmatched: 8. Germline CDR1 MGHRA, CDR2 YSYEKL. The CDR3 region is CASTRDREDSPLHF. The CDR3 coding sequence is TGCGCCAGCACCAGGGACAGGGAGGACTCACCCCTCCACTTT.

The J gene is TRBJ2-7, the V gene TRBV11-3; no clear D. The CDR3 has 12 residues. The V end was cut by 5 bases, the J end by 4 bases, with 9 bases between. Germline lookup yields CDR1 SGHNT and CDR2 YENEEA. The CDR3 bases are TGTGCCAGCAGCCCCCCCAGTTACGAGCAGTACTTC. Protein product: CASSPPSYEQYF.

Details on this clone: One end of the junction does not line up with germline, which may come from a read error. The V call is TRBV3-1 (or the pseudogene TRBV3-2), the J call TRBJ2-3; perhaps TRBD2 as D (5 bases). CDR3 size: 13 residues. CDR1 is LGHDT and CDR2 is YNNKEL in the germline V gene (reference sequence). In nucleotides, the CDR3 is TGTGCCAGCAGCCATGGGAGCAGAGATACGCAGTATTTT. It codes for CASSHGSRDTQYF.

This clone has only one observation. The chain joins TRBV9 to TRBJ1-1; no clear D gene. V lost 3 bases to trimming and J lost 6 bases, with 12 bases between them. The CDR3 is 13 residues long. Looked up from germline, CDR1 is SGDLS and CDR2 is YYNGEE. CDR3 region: CASSGGRRSEAFF. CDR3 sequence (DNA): TGTGCCAGCAGCGGAGGTCGGAGGTCTGAAGCTTTCTTT.

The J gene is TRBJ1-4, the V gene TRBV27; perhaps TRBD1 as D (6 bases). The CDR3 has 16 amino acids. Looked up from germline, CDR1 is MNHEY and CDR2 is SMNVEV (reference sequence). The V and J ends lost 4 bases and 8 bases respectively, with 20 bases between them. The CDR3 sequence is CASSSNRAGFGEKLFF. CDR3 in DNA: TGTGCCAGCAGTTCTAACAGGGCAGGGTTTGGAGAAAAACTGTTTTTT.

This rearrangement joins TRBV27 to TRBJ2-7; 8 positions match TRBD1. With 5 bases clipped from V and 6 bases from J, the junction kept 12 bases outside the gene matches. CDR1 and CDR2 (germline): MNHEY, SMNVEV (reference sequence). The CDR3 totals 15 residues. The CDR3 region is CASSTAGGARGEQYF. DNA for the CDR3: TGTGCCAGCAGTACGGCAGGGGGCGCGAGGGGCGAGCAGTACTTC.

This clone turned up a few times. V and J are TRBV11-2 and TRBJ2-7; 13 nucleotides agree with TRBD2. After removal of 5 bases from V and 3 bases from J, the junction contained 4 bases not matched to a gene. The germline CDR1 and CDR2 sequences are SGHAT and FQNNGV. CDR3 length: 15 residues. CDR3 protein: CASSPGLAGFYEQYF. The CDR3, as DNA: TGTGCCAGCAGCCCGGGACTAGCGGGATTCTACGAGCAGTACTTC.

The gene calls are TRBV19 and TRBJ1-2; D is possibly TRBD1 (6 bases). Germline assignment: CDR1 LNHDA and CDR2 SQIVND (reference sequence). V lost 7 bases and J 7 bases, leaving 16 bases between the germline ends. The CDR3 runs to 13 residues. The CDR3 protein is CASKMGQRRGYTF. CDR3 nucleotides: TGTGCCAGTAAGATGGGACAACGGCGTGGCTACACCTTC.

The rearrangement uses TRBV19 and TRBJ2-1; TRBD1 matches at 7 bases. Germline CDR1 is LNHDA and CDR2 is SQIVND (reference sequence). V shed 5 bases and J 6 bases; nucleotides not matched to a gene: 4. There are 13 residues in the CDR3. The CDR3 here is CASSWSGGNEQFF. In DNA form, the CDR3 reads TGTGCCAGTAGTTGGTCAGGGGGCAATGAGCAGTTCTTC.

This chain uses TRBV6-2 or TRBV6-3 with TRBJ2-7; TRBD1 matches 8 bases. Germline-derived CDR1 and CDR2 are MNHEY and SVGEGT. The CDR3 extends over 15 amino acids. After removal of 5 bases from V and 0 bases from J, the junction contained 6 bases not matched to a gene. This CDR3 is CASSPRGRVSYEQYF. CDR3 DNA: TGTGCCAGCAGTCCCAGGGGGCGCGTCTCCTACGAGCAGTACTTC.

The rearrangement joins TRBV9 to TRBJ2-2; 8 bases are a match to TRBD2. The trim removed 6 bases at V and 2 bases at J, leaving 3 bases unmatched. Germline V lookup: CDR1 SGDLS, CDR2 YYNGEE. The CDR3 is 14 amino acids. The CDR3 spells CASNAGGNTGELFF. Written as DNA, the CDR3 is TGTGCCAGCAATGCGGGGGGTAACACCGGGGAGCTGTTTTTT.

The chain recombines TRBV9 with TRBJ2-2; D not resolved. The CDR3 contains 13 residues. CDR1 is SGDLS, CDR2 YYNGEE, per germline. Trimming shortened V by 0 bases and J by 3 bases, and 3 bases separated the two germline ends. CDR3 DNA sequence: TGTGCCAGCAGCGTAGAGCACACCGGGGAGCTGTTTTTT. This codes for CASSVEHTGELFF.

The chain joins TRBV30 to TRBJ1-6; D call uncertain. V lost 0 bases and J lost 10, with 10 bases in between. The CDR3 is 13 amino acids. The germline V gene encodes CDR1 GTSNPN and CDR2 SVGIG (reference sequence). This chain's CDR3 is CAWSVSVGSPLHF. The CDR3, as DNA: TGTGCCTGGAGTGTCAGCGTAGGATCACCCCTCCACTTT.

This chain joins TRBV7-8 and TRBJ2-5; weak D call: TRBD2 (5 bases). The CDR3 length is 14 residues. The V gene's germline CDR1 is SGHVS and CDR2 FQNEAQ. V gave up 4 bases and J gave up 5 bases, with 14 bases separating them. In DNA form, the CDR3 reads TGTGCCAGCAGCTCCAGTAGGCGAGGGGAGACCCAGTACTTC. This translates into CASSSSRRGETQYF.

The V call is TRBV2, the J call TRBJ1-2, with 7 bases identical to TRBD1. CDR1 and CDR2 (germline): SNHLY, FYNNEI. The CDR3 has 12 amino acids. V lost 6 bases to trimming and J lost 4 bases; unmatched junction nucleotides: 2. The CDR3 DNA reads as TGTGCCAGCAGACAGGGGAGCTATGGCTACACCTTC. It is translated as CASRQGSYGYTF.

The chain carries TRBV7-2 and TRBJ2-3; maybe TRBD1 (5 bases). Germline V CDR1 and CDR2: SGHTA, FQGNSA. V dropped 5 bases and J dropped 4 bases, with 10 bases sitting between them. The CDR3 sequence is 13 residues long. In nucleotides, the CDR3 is TGTGCCAGCAGCGATACAGGCTCAGATACGCAGTATTTT. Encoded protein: CASSDTGSDTQYF.

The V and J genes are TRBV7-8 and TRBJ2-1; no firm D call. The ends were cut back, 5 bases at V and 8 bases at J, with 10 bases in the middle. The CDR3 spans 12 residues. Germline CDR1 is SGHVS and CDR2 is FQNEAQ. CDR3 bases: TGTGCCAGCAGCCCCGGGTGGGATGAGCAGTTCTTC. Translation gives CASSPGWDEQFF. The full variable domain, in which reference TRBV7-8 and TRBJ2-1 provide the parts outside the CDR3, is GAGVSQSPRYKVAKRGQDVALRCDPISGHVSLFWYQQALGQGPEFLTYFQNEAQLDKSGLPSDRFFAERPEGSVSTLKIQRTQQEDSAVYLCASSPGWDEQFFGPGTRLTVL.

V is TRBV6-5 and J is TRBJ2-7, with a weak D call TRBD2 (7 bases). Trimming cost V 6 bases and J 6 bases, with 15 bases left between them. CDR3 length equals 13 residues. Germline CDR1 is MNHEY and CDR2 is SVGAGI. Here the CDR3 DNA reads TGTGCCAGCAGAAGGGGGGGGGACGGCGAGCAGTACTTC. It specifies CASRRGGDGEQYF.

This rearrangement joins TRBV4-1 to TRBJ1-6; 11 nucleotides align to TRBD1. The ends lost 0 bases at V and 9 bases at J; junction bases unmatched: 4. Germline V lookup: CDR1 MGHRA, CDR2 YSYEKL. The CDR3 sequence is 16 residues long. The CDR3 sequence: CASSQEGDRGSSPLHF. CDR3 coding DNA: TGCGCCAGCAGCCAAGAAGGGGACAGGGGGAGTTCACCCCTCCACTTT.

CDR3 sequence (DNA): TGCGCCAGCAGCTTGGCCCGAGGCGGGGAGCTGTTTTTT. It specifies CASSLARGGELFF. The chain recombines TRBV5-1 with TRBJ2-2, with D hard to call. V lost 0 bases and J 7 bases, leaving 7 bases between the germline ends. The CDR3 length is 13 residues. CDR1 and CDR2 from the germline V gene are SGHRS and YFSETQ.

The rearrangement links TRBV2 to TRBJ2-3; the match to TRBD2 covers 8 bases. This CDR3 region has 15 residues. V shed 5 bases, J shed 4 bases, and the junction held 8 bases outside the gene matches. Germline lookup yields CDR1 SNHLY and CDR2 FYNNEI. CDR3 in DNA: TGTGCCAGCAGTCCCGGGACTAGTTCCGCAGATACGCAGTATTTT. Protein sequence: CASSPGTSSADTQYF.

DNA of the CDR3: TGTGCCAGCAGTTCCACCGGGACAGCCAGCAACGAGCAGTACTTC. It encodes CASSSTGTASNEQYF. The chain couples TRBV9 to TRBJ2-7; 7 bases agree with TRBD1. The CDR3 sequence is 15 residues long. With 5 bases clipped from V and 5 bases from J, the junction kept 13 bases outside the gene matches. Per germline, CDR1 SGDLS and CDR2 YYNGEE.

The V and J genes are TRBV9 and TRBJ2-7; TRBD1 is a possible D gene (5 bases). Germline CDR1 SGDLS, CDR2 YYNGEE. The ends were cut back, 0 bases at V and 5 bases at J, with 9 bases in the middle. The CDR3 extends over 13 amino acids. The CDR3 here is CASSVAGFDEQYF. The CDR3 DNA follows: TGTGCCAGCAGCGTAGCAGGGTTTGACGAGCAGTACTTC.

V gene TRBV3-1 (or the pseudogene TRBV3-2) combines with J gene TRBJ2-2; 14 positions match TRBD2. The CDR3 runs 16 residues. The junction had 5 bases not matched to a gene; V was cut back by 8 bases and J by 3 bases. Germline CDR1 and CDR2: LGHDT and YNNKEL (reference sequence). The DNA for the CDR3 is TGTGCCAGCCAAAGACTAGCGGGAGGGCACACCGGGGAGCTGTTTTTT. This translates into CASQRLAGGHTGELFF.

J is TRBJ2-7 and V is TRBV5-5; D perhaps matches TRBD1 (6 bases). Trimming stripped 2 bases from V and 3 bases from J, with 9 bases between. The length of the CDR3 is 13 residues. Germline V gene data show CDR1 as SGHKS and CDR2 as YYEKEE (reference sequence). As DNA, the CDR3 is TGTGCCAGCAGCTTCGGGACACACTACGAGCAGTACTTC. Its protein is CASSFGTHYEQYF.